This T cell receptor beta chain is drawn from a study of post-analysis software for immune sequencing data. Findings of the study overall: Roughly five TRBV segments appeared more often in patients than in controls, and TRBV5-6, TRBV5-1 and TRBV20-1 were among these. Multiple sclerosis patients had significantly lower normalized Chao1 diversity than controls. Samples from one preparation batch, clustered by F measure, grouped strongly together.

V lost 4 bases and J lost 5, with 11 bases in between. The CDR3 is 13 amino acids. In germline, CDR1 is MNHEY, CDR2 SVGEGT. Carried by the TCR beta cDNA libraries were unique molecular identifiers. Between roughly 1 and 10 million T cells gave rise to around 500,000 cDNA molecules. One entry per CDR3 protein results from TCRdb running MiXCR on the PCR reads. This table holds fewer than 850,000 distinct CDR3 sequences, roughly 46% found once. Worth noting for this clonotype: Its target is not known.

Sequenced material: blood. The chain couples TRBV6-2 or TRBV6-3 to TRBJ1-1; D ambiguous. The sequence was obtained from a girl aged 10 to 17 with multiple sclerosis. The CDR3: CASSSQWETEAFF. CDR3 nucleotide sequence: TGTGCCAGCAGTTCTCAATGGGAGACTGAAGCTTTCTTT.